These 32 T cell receptor beta chains were all obtained from the same sample, sequenced in a study of blood T cell repertoires in COVID-19. Only in-frame clones appear in the TCRdb table, and some are missing; sequencing was by immunoSEQ multiplex PCR. The table shows 80,000 or so clones, with approximately 80% occurring only once. The material sequenced was peripheral blood. The receptors come from a woman in her 70s with acute or convalescent COVID-19.

The V and J genes are TRBV27 and TRBJ1-5; a possible D gene is TRBD1 (6 bases). Trimming left V 2 bases short and J 4 bases short, with 9 bases between. The CDR3 sequence is 14 residues long. CDR1 and CDR2 (germline): MNHEY, SMNVEV (reference sequence). The CDR3 DNA sequence: TGTGCCAGCAGTTTAGGGGGCTCGAATCAGCCCCAGCATTTT. This gives the protein CASSLGGSNQPQHF.

The J gene is TRBJ2-5, the V gene TRBV3-1 (or the pseudogene TRBV3-2); possible D gene TRBD1, 5 bases. CDR1 and CDR2 from the germline V gene are LGHDT and YNNKEL (reference sequence). The CDR3 has 14 amino acids. Trimming stripped 2 bases from V and 2 bases from J, with 9 bases between. DNA for the CDR3: TGTGCCAGCAGCCAATGGGCAGGGCAAGAGACCCAGTACTTC. Protein: CASSQWAGQETQYF.

This chain connects TRBV7-8 to TRBJ1-5; possible D gene TRBD1, 5 bases. The CDR3 totals 14 residues. Trimming stripped 5 bases from V and 3 bases from J, with 11 bases between. CDR1 SGHVS and CDR2 FQNEAQ come from the germline V gene. The CDR3, as DNA: TGTGCCAGCAGCCAAGACAGTTTCAATCAGCCCCAGCATTTT. Translation: CASSQDSFNQPQHF.

This chain links TRBV27 with TRBJ2-4, with TRBD1 identical over 8 bases. The V segment lost 4 bases and the J segment 3 bases; nucleotides outside the gene matches: 8. The CDR3 sequence is 16 residues long. CDR1 and CDR2 (germline): MNHEY, SMNVEV (reference sequence). As DNA, the CDR3 is TGTGCCAGCAGTTCCGGACAGGGTTGGGGCAAAAACATTCAGTACTTC. Protein: CASSSGQGWGKNIQYF.

CDR3 nucleotide sequence: TGTGCCTGGAGTGTGACAGTCGGGCCTGGAAACACCATATATTTT. This translates into CAWSVTVGPGNTIYF. The V and J genes are TRBV30 and TRBJ1-3; D might be TRBD1 (5 bases). CDR1 is GTSNPN and CDR2 is SVGIG in the germline V gene (reference sequence). The CDR3 contains 15 residues. V lost 0 bases and J lost 2, with 11 bases in between. Combining the CDR3 with reference TRBV30 and TRBJ1-3 gives the whole variable domain SQTIHQWPATLVQPVGSPLSLECTVEGTSNPNLYWYRQAAGRGLQLLFYSVGIGQISSEVPQNLSASRPQDRQFILSSKKLLLSDSGFYLCAWSVTVGPGNTIYFGEGSWLTVV.

The rearrangement links TRBV19 to TRBJ1-3, with 9 bases fitting TRBD1. Losses at the gene ends were 7 bases for V and 2 bases for J; bases not matched to a gene: 3. Germline values: CDR1 LNHDA, CDR2 SQIVND (reference sequence). This CDR3 has 14 amino acids. As DNA, the CDR3 is TGTGCCAGTAAGACAGGGGGAGCTGGAAACACCATATATTTT. Amino acids: CASKTGGAGNTIYF.

This clone has a single count. The V call is TRBV19, the J call TRBJ2-1; perhaps TRBD1 as D (6 bases). The CDR3 loop spans 15 amino acids. Germline lookup yields CDR1 LNHDA and CDR2 SQIVND (reference sequence). Trimming shortened V by 5 bases and J by 7 bases, and 18 bases separated the two germline ends. The DNA of the CDR3 is TGTGCCAGTAGTTTCTACAGGGCCCCTGGGAATGAGCAGTTCTTC. It codes for CASSFYRAPGNEQFF.

This clone occurred once. The chain's CDR3 is CASSWEPPAETQYF. The CDR3 DNA is TGCGCCAGCAGCTGGGAGCCTCCTGCGGAGACCCAGTACTTC. The rearrangement joins TRBV5-1 to TRBJ2-5; D is perhaps TRBD2 (5 bases). V was trimmed by 3 bases and J by 5 bases, leaving 14 bases between them. From germline, CDR1 is SGHRS and CDR2 YFSETQ. The CDR3 has 14 amino acids.

The chain recombines TRBV19 with TRBJ1-4, with D unresolved. This CDR3 region has 15 residues. V shed 3 bases and J shed 8 bases, with 16 bases lying between them. Looked up from germline, CDR1 is LNHDA and CDR2 is SQIVND (reference sequence). The CDR3 nucleotides are TGTGCCAGTAGTATTACTCTGACGGGGAGAGAAAAACTGTTTTTT. Translation gives CASSITLTGREKLFF. The full variable domain, completed using reference TRBV19 and TRBJ1-4, is DGGITQSPKYLFRKEGQNVTLSCEQNLNHDAMYWYRQDPGQGLRLIYYSQIVNDFQKGDIAEGYSVSREKKESFPLTVTSAQKNPTAFYLCASSITLTGREKLFFGSGTQLSVL.

V is TRBV6-5 and J is TRBJ2-7; 9 nucleotides match TRBD1. Looked up from germline, CDR1 is MNHEY and CDR2 is SVGAGI. V dropped 0 bases and J dropped 7; count of bases not matched to a gene: 10. This CDR3 is 16 amino acids long. CDR3 sequence (DNA): TGTGCCAGCAGTTACTCCTACAGGACAGGGGTAAAAGAGCAGTACTTC. Amino acid sequence: CASSYSYRTGVKEQYF.

The chain couples TRBV10-3 to TRBJ2-7, with 12 bases identical to TRBD2. The V gene's germline CDR1 is ENHRY and CDR2 SYGVKD. The CDR3 has 14 residues. The V and J ends lost 3 bases and 5 bases, in that order; junction bases with no gene match: 2. The CDR3 DNA is TGTGCCATCAGTGATTGGACTAGCGGGAACGAGCAGTACTTC. This encodes CAISDWTSGNEQYF.

The chain has TRBV2 and TRBJ2-7, with 8 bases matching TRBD1. Looked up from germline, CDR1 is SNHLY and CDR2 is FYNNEI. This CDR3 is 13 amino acids long. Unmatched junction bases numbered 5, after V lost 4 bases and J lost 6 bases. The CDR3 bases are TGTGCCAGCAGTGGACAGGGGACTGGCGAGCAGTACTTC. Protein: CASSGQGTGEQYF.

The chain recombines TRBV11-3 with TRBJ2-1, with 8 bases lining up with TRBD2. The CDR3 length is 15 residues. With 5 bases clipped from V and 1 base from J, the junction kept 4 bases outside the gene matches. Germline values: CDR1 SGHNT, CDR2 YENEEA. Here the CDR3 reads CASSGSSGSYNEQFF. CDR3 nucleotide sequence: TGTGCCAGCAGCGGATCTAGCGGGTCCTACAATGAGCAGTTCTTC.

The CDR3 loop is CASSDQLNTEAFF. CDR3 in DNA: TGTGCCAGCAGTGACCAGTTGAACACTGAAGCTTTCTTT. The chain employs TRBV6-1 and TRBJ1-1; D not resolved. V lost 3 bases, J lost 0 bases, and 5 bases lay in between. The CDR3 runs to 13 residues. Germline V gives CDR1 MNHNS, CDR2 SASEGT.

V gene TRBV14 combines with J gene TRBJ2-5, with 7 bases matching TRBD2. The V gene's germline CDR1 is SGHDN and CDR2 FVKESK. The length of the CDR3 is 16 residues. V trimming: 4 bases; J trimming: 7 bases; junction bases outside the gene matches: 15. CDR3 nucleotides: TGTGCCAGCAGCCGGCGAGGGAGGGCGTCAGGCGGGACCCAGTACTTC. This translates into CASSRRGRASGGTQYF.

This clone was seen a few times. V gene TRBV6-5 combines with J gene TRBJ1-3, with D possibly being TRBD1 (5 bases). This CDR3 has 15 residues. Per the germline V gene, CDR1 is MNHEY and CDR2 is SVGAGI. Trimming shortened V by 6 bases and J by 0 bases, and 12 bases separated the two germline ends. The CDR3 here is CASRPPGNSGNTIYF. The CDR3 coding sequence is TGTGCCAGCAGACCTCCAGGGAACTCTGGAAACACCATATATTTT.

This chain links TRBV12-3 or TRBV12-4 with TRBJ1-1, with 7 bases fitting TRBD1. This CDR3 spans 13 amino acids. The trim removed 7 bases at V and 4 bases at J, leaving 6 bases unmatched. This CDR3 reads CASNRDRATEAFF. The CDR3 nucleotides are TGTGCCAGCAACCGAGACAGGGCCACTGAAGCTTTCTTT.

This rearrangement joins TRBV18 to TRBJ1-2; 7 nucleotides match TRBD1. Losses at the gene ends were 2 bases for V and 3 bases for J; bases not matched to a gene: 3. CDR1 KGHSH and CDR2 LQKENI come from the germline V gene. This CDR3 contains 14 residues. For the CDR3, the DNA is TGTGCCAGCTCACCAACGCAGGGGGACTATGGCTACACCTTC. Translation: CASSPTQGDYGYTF.

V usage is TRBV28 and J usage is TRBJ2-1; unclear D gene. Germline lookup yields CDR1 MDHEN and CDR2 SYDVKM. Trimming pared 1 base from V and 2 bases from J, leaving 9 bases between. The CDR3 is 15 residues long. The CDR3: CASSLFGGTYNEQFF. Written as DNA, the CDR3 is TGTGCCAGCAGTTTATTTGGCGGCACCTACAATGAGCAGTTCTTC. Using reference TRBV28 and TRBJ2-1 for the parts outside the CDR3, the full variable domain is DVKVTQSSRYLVKRTGEKVFLECVQDMDHENMFWYRQDPGLGLRLIYFSYDVKMKEKGDIPEGYSVSREKKERFSLILESASTNQTSMYLCASSLFGGTYNEQFFGPGTRLTVL.

This clone appeared once. The chain couples TRBV18 to TRBJ2-1; 7 bases are a match to TRBD2. The CDR3 has 17 amino acids. Germline CDR1 and CDR2: KGHSH and LQKENI. The trim removed 6 bases at V and 4 bases at J, leaving 15 bases unmatched. CDR3 in amino acids: CASSPNPSAGVYNEQFF. As DNA, the CDR3 is TGTGCCAGCTCCCCAAACCCTAGCGCGGGAGTATACAATGAGCAGTTCTTC.

This chain connects TRBV6-2 or TRBV6-3 to TRBJ2-3, with D hard to call. Germline-derived CDR1 and CDR2 are MNHEY and SVGEGT. V lost 0 bases, J lost 4 bases, and 11 bases lay in between. The CDR3 runs 15 residues. In DNA, the CDR3 is TGTGCCAGCAGTTACTCGAGAGGAGTGGCAGATACGCAGTATTTT. It codes for CASSYSRGVADTQYF.

This chain links TRBV5-1 with TRBJ2-3, with a possible D match to TRBD2 (5 bases). Germline loops: CDR1 SGHRS, CDR2 YFSETQ. CDR3 length: 14 amino acids. The germline V and J ends were trimmed by 2 bases and 4 bases, with 11 bases remaining between them. CDR3 in DNA: TGCGCCAGCAGCTTCTTAGAGGGCCCAGATACGCAGTATTTT. Protein: CASSFLEGPDTQYF.

The gene calls are TRBV5-1 and TRBJ1-4; 8 bases match TRBD1. CDR1 and CDR2 (germline): SGHRS, YFSETQ. V was clipped by 3 bases and J by 8 bases; unmatched bases: 6. The CDR3 runs to 14 residues. CDR3 bases: TGCGCCAGCAGCTCCGGGACAGGACGGGAAAAACTGTTTTTT. It specifies CASSSGTGREKLFF.

J is TRBJ2-6 and V is TRBV3-1 (or the pseudogene TRBV3-2); D possibly corresponds to TRBD1 (5 bases). The germline V and J ends were trimmed by 1 base and 0 bases, with 10 bases remaining between them. CDR3 length: 17 amino acids. Per the germline V gene, CDR1 is LGHDT and CDR2 is YNNKEL (reference sequence). The CDR3 region has the DNA TGTGCCAGCAGCCAAGGGGGCAGCTCCTCTGGGGCCAACGTCCTGACTTTC. Its protein product is CASSQGGSSSGANVLTF.

The chain uses TRBV4-1 and TRBJ2-1; TRBD2 agrees at 12 bases. Germline loops: CDR1 MGHRA, CDR2 YSYEKL. V was pared by 3 bases and J by 7 bases, with 1 base of the junction left unmatched. The CDR3 consists of 14 residues. The CDR3 reads CASSQTSGSNEQFF. CDR3 nucleotides: TGCGCCAGCAGCCAGACTAGCGGGAGTAATGAGCAGTTCTTC.

This chain joins TRBV11-3 and TRBJ2-1, with D uncertain. V was cut by 3 bases and J by 0 bases, with 3 bases left in between. CDR1 is SGHNT and CDR2 is YENEEA in the germline V gene. The CDR3 is 13 amino acids. The CDR3, as DNA: TGTGCCAGCAGCTTCAACTCCTACAATGAGCAGTTCTTC. Residues: CASSFNSYNEQFF.

The chain uses TRBV3-1 (or the pseudogene TRBV3-2) and TRBJ2-1, with 11 positions matching TRBD2. From germline, CDR1 is LGHDT and CDR2 YNNKEL (reference sequence). V shed 6 bases, J shed 6 bases, and the junction held 4 bases outside the gene matches. CDR3 size: 14 residues. The chain's CDR3 is CASSPGLAVNEQFF. CDR3 in DNA: TGTGCCAGCAGTCCGGGACTAGCGGTCAATGAGCAGTTCTTC.

The chain employs TRBV7-3 and TRBJ2-1, with TRBD2 matching 12 bases. V lost 5 bases to trimming and J lost 10 bases; unmatched junction nucleotides: 9. The CDR3 is 15 residues long. Germline V lookup: CDR1 SGHTA, CDR2 FQGTGA. Here the CDR3 DNA reads TGTGCCAGCAGCCAAAGACTAGCGGGGGTTTTGGAGCAGTTCTTC. It encodes CASSQRLAGVLEQFF. The full variable domain, completed using reference TRBV7-3 and TRBJ2-1, is GAGVSQTPSNKVTEKGKYVELRCDPISGHTALYWYRQSLGQGPEFLIYFQGTGAADDSGLPNDRFFAVRPEGSVSTLKIQRTERGDSAVYLCASSQRLAGVLEQFFGPGTRLTVL.

This chain joins TRBV5-1 and TRBJ1-4; D might be TRBD1 (6 bases). V gave up 1 base and J gave up 8 bases, with 15 bases separating them. Germline CDR1 reads SGHRS; CDR2 reads YFSETQ. The CDR3 runs 15 residues. CDR3 residues: CASSLFRGATEKLFF. The CDR3 nucleotides read TGCGCCAGCAGCTTGTTTCGGGGGGCTACAGAAAAACTGTTTTTT.

V is TRBV27 and J is TRBJ2-2; 11 bases agree with TRBD2. CDR3 length: 16 amino acids. The V and J ends lost 4 bases and 6 bases, in that order; junction bases with no gene match: 7. Germline V gene data show CDR1 as MNHEY and CDR2 as SMNVEV (reference sequence). The CDR3 nucleotides read TGTGCCAGCAGTTCACTAGCGGGAGTTGGTTCCGGGGAGCTGTTTTTT. It specifies CASSSLAGVGSGELFF.

The chain employs TRBV19 and TRBJ2-6, with no clear D. The CDR3 runs 18 residues. The V end was cut by 2 bases, the J end by 1 base, with 15 bases between. Per germline, CDR1 LNHDA and CDR2 SQIVND (reference sequence). CDR3 coding DNA: TGTGCCAGTAGTATACCGCGCGGTCTGGGTTCTGGGGCCAACGTCCTGACTTTC. Translating it yields CASSIPRGLGSGANVLTF. Based on the CDR3 plus reference TRBV19 and TRBJ2-6, the full variable domain is DGGITQSPKYLFRKEGQNVTLSCEQNLNHDAMYWYRQDPGQGLRLIYYSQIVNDFQKGDIAEGYSVSREKKESFPLTVTSAQKNPTAFYLCASSIPRGLGSGANVLTFGAGSRLTVL.

In its sample, this clone was seen a few times. The chain recombines TRBV9 with TRBJ2-3, with 7 bases aligning to TRBD2. With V trimmed by 2 bases and J by 2 bases, 5 bases remained unmatched. CDR1 and CDR2 (germline): SGDLS, YYNGEE. This CDR3 is 15 amino acids long. In nucleotides, the CDR3 is TGTGCCAGCAGCGTCCGACTAGCCACCACAGATACGCAGTATTTT. This encodes CASSVRLATTDTQYF.